Listed below are T cell receptor beta chains from one sample, sequenced in a study of shared clonotypes between healthy human individuals. Only in-frame clones appear in the TCRdb table, and some are missing; sequencing was by immunoSEQ multiplex PCR. The sample consists of roughly 760,000 clones, about 74% of them appearing once. Source material: memory CD4+ T cells sorted from blood. These receptors came from a woman aged 25 to 39 in good health. The CDR3 runs from the conserved cysteine through the conserved F or W. A D gene is named only where the DNA matches it firmly. Some rows have no size entry. The others give once, few or many, or a class for an expanded clone.

CATGTSGSHEQFF,TGTGCCACCGGGACTAGCGGGAGCCATGAGCAGTTCTTC,TRBJ2-1,TRBD2,TRBV6-1,few
CASSQTTGEAGQPQHF,TGTGCCAGCAGCCAGACAACAGGGGAAGCGGGTCAGCCCCAGCATTTT,TRBJ1-5,TRBD1,TRBV4-2,.
CTSSQCACYNREQFF,TGCACCAGCAGCCAATGCGCATGCTATAACCGTGAGCAGTTCTTC,TRBJ2-1,.,TRBV1,few
CASSLGQGTETQYF,TGTGCCAGCAGCTTAGGACAGGGGACGGAGACCCAGTACTTC,TRBJ2-5,TRBD1,TRBV7-7,.
CASSPRGPTEAFF,TGTGCCAGCAGCCCCCGGGGCCCCACTGAAGCTTTCTTT,TRBJ1-1,.,TRBV11-1,.
CSAIDFGAFF,TGCAGTGCTATCGATTTCGGAGCTTTCTTT,TRBJ1-1,.,TRBV20-1,few
CASSPPGRNQPQHF,TGTGCCAGCAGTCCCCCAGGGAGAAATCAGCCCCAGCATTTT,TRBJ1-5,.,TRBV27,.
CASSLAGGGGNEQYF,TGTGCCAGCAGCTTAGCCGGGGGCGGGGGAAACGAGCAGTACTTC,TRBJ2-7,.,TRBV7-8,.
CATSRDVQETQYF,TGTGCCACCAGCAGAGATGTCCAAGAGACCCAGTACTTC,TRBJ2-5,.,TRBV15,.
CASSPWGSREQYF,TGTGCCAGCAGCCCATGGGGGAGTCGCGAGCAGTACTTC,TRBJ2-7,.,TRBV5-8,.
CATSRDRGETQYF,TGTGCCACCAGCAGAGATCGTGGGGAGACCCAGTACTTC,TRBJ2-5,.,TRBV15,.
CSVSAGTEYEQYF,TGCAGCGTTTCCGCCGGGACAGAATACGAGCAGTACTTC,TRBJ2-7,TRBD1,TRBV29-1,.
CASSLEGLNNEKLFF,TGCGCCAGCAGCTTGGAGGGCCTCAACAATGAAAAACTGTTTTTT,TRBJ1-4,.,TRBV5-1,.
CASSLQARGFYEQYF,TGTGCCAGCAGCTTACAGGCCAGGGGGTTCTACGAGCAGTACTTC,TRBJ2-7,TRBD1,TRBV7-8,.
CASRMTSGTYNEQFF,TGTGCCAGCAGGATGACTAGCGGCACCTACAATGAGCAGTTCTTC,TRBJ2-1,TRBD2,TRBV6-5,once
CASSPTGQMNTEAFF,TGTGCCAGCTCACCAACGGGACAAATGAACACTGAAGCTTTCTTT,TRBJ1-1,.,TRBV18,.
CASRGTGSGANVLTF,TGTGCCAGCAGGGGAACAGGGTCTGGGGCCAACGTCCTGACTTTC,TRBJ2-6,.,TRBV6-1,many
CASSSGQQLGGTEAFF,TGCGCCAGCAGCTCAGGACAGCAACTTGGGGGCACTGAAGCTTTCTTT,TRBJ1-1,.,TRBV5-1,.
CASSTTLDEQYF,TGTGCCAGCAGTACAACACTGGATGAGCAGTACTTC,TRBJ2-7,.,TRBV28,.
CASSPRLGSSYEQYF,TGTGCCAGCAGCCCCAGACTAGGATCCTCTTACGAGCAGTACTTC,TRBJ2-7,.,TRBV7-2,many
CASSLREMETQYF,TGTGCCAGCAGTTTAAGGGAAATGGAGACCCAGTACTTC,TRBJ2-5,.,TRBV28,.
CASSLPAPGVNTEAFF,TGTGCCAGCAGTCTACCCGCTCCGGGAGTTAACACTGAAGCTTTCTTT,TRBJ1-1,.,TRBV27,.
CASSFETGVNYGYTF,TGTGCCAGCAGTTTCGAGACAGGGGTTAACTATGGCTACACCTTC,TRBJ1-2,TRBD1,TRBV6-1,few
CASNGQGPNTGELFF,TGTGCCAGCAACGGACAGGGGCCGAACACCGGGGAGCTGTTTTTT,TRBJ2-2,TRBD1,TRBV2,.
CASTQDSYTEAFF,TGTGCCAGCACCCAAGACAGCTACACTGAAGCTTTCTTT,TRBJ1-1,.,TRBV11-1,.
CASGPLVTPTYEQYF,TGTGCCAGCGGCCCCCTAGTTACCCCAACCTACGAGCAGTACTTC,TRBJ2-7,.,TRBV2,.
CASSLSVPDNEQFF,TGCGCCAGCAGCTTGTCTGTGCCGGACAATGAGCAGTTCTTC,TRBJ2-1,.,TRBV5-1,.
CASSPGQGNEQFF,TGTGCCAGCAGTCCTGGACAGGGGAACGAGCAGTTCTTC,TRBJ2-1,TRBD1,TRBV2,.
CASSEMDRGPGQETQYF,TGTGCCAGCAGTGAGATGGACAGGGGGCCTGGTCAAGAGACCCAGTACTTC,TRBJ2-5,TRBD1,TRBV6-1,.
CASSQDLGGTAYEQYF,TGTGCCAGCAGCCAAGATCTTGGCGGGACAGCCTACGAGCAGTACTTC,TRBJ2-7,.,TRBV5-4,.
CASSASGTTTYEQYF,TGTGCCAGCAGTGCCAGCGGGACCACAACCTACGAGCAGTACTTC,TRBJ2-7,TRBD2,TRBV28,.
CASSESASGTETQYF,TGTGCCAGCAGTGAATCGGCTAGCGGGACGGAGACCCAGTACTTC,TRBJ2-5,TRBD2,TRBV2,few
CASSEGASSTNEKLFF,TGTGCCAGCAGTGAAGGGGCCAGCTCAACTAATGAAAAACTGTTTTTT,TRBJ1-4,.,TRBV6-1,.
CASSPRTLRGQGDQPQHF,TGTGCCAGCTCACCACGCACTTTAAGGGGACAGGGGGATCAGCCCCAGCATTTT,TRBJ1-5,TRBD1,TRBV18,.
CASSKGGGTSGSKEQFF,TGTGCCAGTAGTAAGGGAGGCGGGACTAGCGGGAGCAAAGAGCAGTTCTTC,TRBJ2-1,TRBD2,TRBV19,.
CASSLNQDYEQYF,TGTGCCAGCAGTCTCAATCAGGACTACGAGCAGTACTTC,TRBJ2-7,.,TRBV6-6,.
CASSLAGRGENIQYF,TGCGCCAGCAGCTTAGCAGGTCGGGGTGAAAACATTCAGTACTTC,TRBJ2-4,.,TRBV5-1,.
CASSLDVIQIAEYTGELFF,TGCGCCAGCAGCTTGGACGTCATCCAAATAGCGGAGTACACCGGGGAGCTGTTTTTT,TRBJ2-2,.,TRBV5-1,.
CASSPKLVPAGETQYF,TGTGCCAGCTCACCAAAGTTAGTGCCGGCGGGAGAGACCCAGTACTTC,TRBJ2-5,.,TRBV18,.
CASSYGGGRSYEQYF,TGTGCCAGCAGTTACGGTGGGGGACGGAGCTACGAGCAGTACTTC,TRBJ2-7,.,TRBV6-5,.
CASSLWGIVGEQYF,TGTGCCAGCAGCTTATGGGGGATAGTCGGCGAGCAGTACTTC,TRBJ2-7,.,TRBV7-2,.
CASSLGGAGANVLTF,TGCGCCAGCAGCTTGGGAGGGGCCGGGGCCAACGTCCTGACTTTC,TRBJ2-6,.,TRBV5-1,.
CASSLGDSQDIQYF,TGTGCCAGCAGCTTGGGGGACAGCCAGGACATTCAGTACTTC,TRBJ2-4,TRBD1,TRBV5-4,.
CASSEVKLGGGGQPQHF,TGCGCCAGCAGTGAGGTTAAATTGGGAGGCGGTGGTCAGCCCCAGCATTTT,TRBJ1-5,.,TRBV10-1,.
CASRLGKYEQYF,TGTGCCAGCAGGCTAGGAAAGTACGAGCAGTACTTC,TRBJ2-7,.,TRBV2,few
CASSGTGEVQGYTF,TGTGCCAGCAGCGGGACAGGGGAAGTTCAAGGCTACACCTTC,TRBJ1-2,TRBD1,TRBV6-1,.
CASSPGLAGTQYF,TGTGCCAGCAGTCCGGGACTAGCGGGTACGCAGTATTTT,TRBJ2-3,TRBD2,TRBV6-1,few
CASLGRGVNTGELFF,TGCGCCAGCCTTGGACGGGGGGTAAACACCGGGGAGCTGTTTTTT,TRBJ2-2,TRBD2,TRBV23-1,.
CASSSGTGKGQPQHF,TGTGCCAGCAGCTCAGGGACAGGGAAGGGTCAGCCCCAGCATTTT,TRBJ1-5,TRBD1,TRBV7-2,.
CASRNGQSPYEQYF,TGTGCCAGCAGGAACGGACAGAGCCCGTACGAGCAGTACTTC,TRBJ2-7,.,TRBV28,.
CASSLSRRELPTGELFF,TGTGCCAGCAGCTTATCTAGGCGGGAGTTACCCACCGGGGAGCTGTTTTTT,TRBJ2-2,TRBD2,TRBV7-8,.
CASSRYPHLNTEAFF,TGTGCCAGCAGCCGCTACCCCCATTTGAACACTGAAGCTTTCTTT,TRBJ1-1,.,TRBV6-6,.
CASSGGLAGGTSTDTQYF,TGCGCCAGCAGTGGAGGACTAGCGGGGGGGACTAGCACAGATACGCAGTATTTT,TRBJ2-3,TRBD2,TRBV10-2,once
CAISSQANTEAFF,TGTGCCATCAGTAGTCAAGCGAACACTGAAGCTTTCTTT,TRBJ1-1,.,TRBV10-3,.
CASGTLAGGGYNEQFF,TGTGCCAGCGGAACCCTAGCGGGAGGGGGCTACAATGAGCAGTTCTTC,TRBJ2-1,TRBD2,TRBV27,.